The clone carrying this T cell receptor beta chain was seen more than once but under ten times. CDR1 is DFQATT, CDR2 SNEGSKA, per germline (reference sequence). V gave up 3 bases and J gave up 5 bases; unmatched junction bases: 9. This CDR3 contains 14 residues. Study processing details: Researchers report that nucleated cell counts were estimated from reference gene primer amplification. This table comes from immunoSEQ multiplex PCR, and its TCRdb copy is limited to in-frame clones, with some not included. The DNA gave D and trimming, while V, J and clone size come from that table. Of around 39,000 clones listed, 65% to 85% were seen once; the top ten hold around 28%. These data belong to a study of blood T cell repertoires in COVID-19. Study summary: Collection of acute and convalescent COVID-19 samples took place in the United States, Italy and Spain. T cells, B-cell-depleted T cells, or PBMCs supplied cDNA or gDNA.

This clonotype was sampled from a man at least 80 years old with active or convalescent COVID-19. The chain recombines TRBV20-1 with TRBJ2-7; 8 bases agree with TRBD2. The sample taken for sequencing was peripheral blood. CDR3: CSASRAGGVDEQYF. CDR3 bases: TGCAGTGCTAGTCGCGCGGGAGGAGTCGACGAGCAGTACTTC.